The subject of this entry is one T cell receptor beta chain. Its antigen is not identified. CDR3 length: 14 amino acids. CDR1 SGHRS and CDR2 YFSETQ come from the germline V gene. V was shortened by 6 bases and J by 4 bases, with 16 bases between the two germline ends. The sample belongs to a study of shared clonotypes between healthy human individuals. Study observations and caveats: In the sorted subsets, rarefaction showed sequencing was incomplete despite large depth.

Naive CD45RA+ and memory CD45RA-negative subsets were split from CD4+ cells. Some clones are missing from TCRdb's copy, which holds only in-frame ones; the method was immunoSEQ multiplex PCR. This sample has millions of clones, with roughly nine tenths found just once. The rearrangement links TRBV5-1 to TRBJ2-5; a possible D gene is TRBD2 (6 bases). Specimen: naive CD4+ T cells sorted from blood. Indicated subset: CD45RA+ positively selected. This sequence was found in a man between 18 and 29 years old in good health. For the CDR3, the DNA is TGCGCCAGCACCTCGAGGAGGGGAGGAGAGACCCAGTACTTC. This codes for CASTSRRGGETQYF.